One sample yielded the 29 T cell receptor beta chains listed below, sequenced in a study of T cells after somatic rescue of genetic block. TCRdb keeps only in-frame clones here, not all; method: immunoSEQ multiplex PCR. Of roughly 70,000 clones listed, 92% are singletons. The material sequenced was peripheral blood mononuclear cells (PBMCs). Receptors were obtained from a middle-aged man.

A few counts support this clone. The rearrangement links TRBV7-9 to TRBJ1-2; D is undetermined. Germline CDR1 and CDR2: SEHNR and FQNEAQ (reference sequence). Deletions cut 5 bases from V and 5 bases from J, with 15 bases between. This CDR3 has 14 amino acids. The CDR3 bases are TGTGCCAGCAGCCAACAGCCCGGAGATTATGGCTACACCTTC. It yields the protein CASSQQPGDYGYTF.

V usage is TRBV4-2 and J usage is TRBJ1-5; D remains unclear. This CDR3 has 17 residues. Trimming left V 0 bases short and J 1 base short, with 13 bases between. Germline V gives CDR1 LGHNA, CDR2 YNFKEQ. For the CDR3, the DNA is TGTGCCAGCAGCCAAGAGTTAGCCATTCGGAGCAATCAGCCCCAGCATTTT. Translating gives CASSQELAIRSNQPQHF.

This chain connects TRBV6-5 to TRBJ2-5, with a tentative D call TRBD2 (6 bases). V was cut by 6 bases and J by 5 bases, with 13 bases left in between. Germline lookup yields CDR1 MNHEY and CDR2 SVGAGI. CDR3 length: 13 amino acids. CDR3 in amino acids: CASRGGSRETQYF. In DNA form, the CDR3 reads TGTGCCAGCAGAGGAGGGAGTAGGGAGACCCAGTACTTC.

This rearrangement joins TRBV27 to TRBJ2-5; 9 bases fit TRBD1. V lost 5 bases and J lost 5; bases outside the gene matches: 6. Germline V gene data show CDR1 as MNHEY and CDR2 as SMNVEV (reference sequence). The CDR3 has 14 amino acids. CDR3 coding DNA: TGTGCCAGCAGTCTCTGGACAGGGGCCGAGACCCAGTACTTC. It is translated as CASSLWTGAETQYF.

The V and J genes are TRBV5-1 and TRBJ2-5, with D perhaps matching TRBD2 (5 bases). This CDR3 is 15 amino acids long. In germline, CDR1 is SGHRS, CDR2 YFSETQ. Trimming removed 0 bases at V and 6 bases at J, with 15 bases between. The CDR3 DNA sequence: TGCGCCAGCAGCTTGGTCCCAGCCGGGGTACAGACCCAGTACTTC. It codes for CASSLVPAGVQTQYF.

This chain joins TRBV5-1 and TRBJ2-7; tentatively, D is TRBD1 (6 bases). V shed 0 bases and J shed 3 bases, with 10 bases lying between them. The CDR3 covers 14 residues. From germline, CDR1 is SGHRS and CDR2 YFSETQ. The DNA of the CDR3 is TGCGCCAGCAGCTTGGGACAGGTTGACTACGAGCAGTACTTC. It translates to CASSLGQVDYEQYF.

V gene TRBV6-6 combines with J gene TRBJ2-5, with 10 bases lining up with TRBD1. J gave up 5 bases and V 8 bases, and 8 bases lay outside the gene matches. CDR1 and CDR2 (germline): MNHNY, SVGAGI (reference sequence). CDR3 length equals 14 residues. The CDR3 DNA sequence: TGTGCCAGCCGCCCGGGACAGGGGTTGGAGACCCAGTACTTC. It codes for CASRPGQGLETQYF.

This chain uses TRBV5-1 with TRBJ1-5, with 7 bases identical to TRBD1. Trimming removed 4 bases from V and 6 bases from J; junction bases left unmatched: 7. The CDR3 extends over 14 amino acids. CDR1 SGHRS and CDR2 YFSETQ come from the germline V gene. The CDR3 protein is CASSQDTGVQPQHF. CDR3 coding DNA: TGCGCCAGCAGCCAAGATACAGGGGTTCAGCCCCAGCATTTT.

The genes are TRBV10-2 and TRBJ2-5; 10 bases fit TRBD1. The CDR3 contains 15 residues. Germline values: CDR1 WSHSY, CDR2 SAAADI. V was pared by 8 bases and J by 5 bases, with 11 bases of the junction left unmatched. The CDR3 is CASRLTGGERETQYF. The CDR3 bases are TGCGCCAGCCGTTTGACAGGGGGCGAAAGGGAGACCCAGTACTTC.

This clone was found once. The J gene is TRBJ1-2, the V gene TRBV19; no clear D gene. Trimming cost V 3 bases and J 3 bases, with 11 bases left between them. This CDR3 has 14 residues. Germline V gene lookup returns CDR1 LNHDA and CDR2 SQIVND (reference sequence). CDR3: CASSMVVWDYGYTF. The CDR3 bases are TGTGCCAGTAGTATGGTGGTGTGGGACTATGGCTACACCTTC.

DNA for the CDR3: TGCAGCGTTGGGACCACCCAAGAGACCCAGTACTTC. Translated, it gives CSVGTTQETQYF. The genes are TRBV29-1 and TRBJ2-5; no clear D. The V end was cut by 4 bases, the J end by 1 base, with 7 bases between. The CDR3 runs 12 residues. CDR1 and CDR2 from the germline V gene are SQVTM and ANQGSEA. Complete variable domain (other parts from reference TRBV29-1 and TRBJ2-5): SAVISQKPSRDICQRGTSLTIQCQVDSQVTMMFWYRQQPGQSLTLIATANQGSEATYESGFVIDKFPISRPNLTFSTLTVSNMSPEDSSIYLCSVGTTQETQYFGPGTRLLVL.

This chain uses TRBV27 with TRBJ2-7; D call uncertain. V gave up 2 bases and J gave up 2 bases, with 10 bases separating them. The CDR3 length is 14 residues. CDR1 and CDR2 (germline): MNHEY, SMNVEV (reference sequence). DNA for the CDR3: TGTGCCAGCAGTTTACGGACCCGAACCTACGAGCAGTACTTC. Translating it yields CASSLRTRTYEQYF.

J is TRBJ2-7 and V is TRBV18; 8 nucleotides line up with TRBD2. The germline CDR1 and CDR2 sequences are KGHSH and LQKENI. After removal of 2 bases from V and 0 bases from J, the junction contained 3 bases not matched to a gene. The CDR3 runs 15 residues. In nucleotides, the CDR3 is TGTGCCAGCTCACCAACTAGCGGAGACTCCTACGAGCAGTACTTC. This translates into CASSPTSGDSYEQYF.

The CDR3 loop is CASRQNPYNEQFF. CDR3 coding DNA: TGTGCCAGCAGACAAAATCCCTACAATGAGCAGTTCTTC. The rearrangement links TRBV2 to TRBJ2-1, with unresolved D. The V end was cut by 6 bases, the J end by 2 bases, with 8 bases between. The CDR3 is 13 amino acids. Germline V gene lookup returns CDR1 SNHLY and CDR2 FYNNEI.

The J gene is TRBJ2-7, the V gene TRBV6-1, with TRBD1 identical over 10 bases. The CDR3 consists of 15 residues. V gave up 4 bases and J gave up 6 bases; unmatched junction bases: 9. The germline V gene has CDR1 MNHNS and CDR2 SASEGT. DNA for the CDR3: TGTGCCAGCAGTGCGGGACAGGGGCTCCTTCTCGAGCAGTACTTC. This codes for CASSAGQGLLLEQYF.

The V and J genes are TRBV5-1 and TRBJ2-3, with D possibly being TRBD1 or TRBD2 (5 bases each). Trimming left V 0 bases short and J 4 bases short, with 9 bases between. Germline loops: CDR1 SGHRS, CDR2 YFSETQ. This CDR3 is 14 amino acids long. CDR3 sequence (DNA): TGCGCCAGCAGCTTGGTCAGGGACCCAGATACGCAGTATTTT. The encoded protein is CASSLVRDPDTQYF.

The chain recombines TRBV12-5 with TRBJ2-3; weak D call: TRBD2 (6 bases). The CDR3 loop spans 14 amino acids. CDR1 and CDR2 from the germline V gene are LGHNT and FRNRAP. V lost 5 bases to trimming and J lost 1 base, with 10 bases between them. The CDR3, as DNA: TGTGCTAGTGGTCCCGGGACTCGCACAGATACGCAGTATTTT. It is translated as CASGPGTRTDTQYF.

This sequence joins TRBV15 and TRBJ2-1; no definite D call. V lost 4 bases to trimming and J lost 6 bases, with 10 bases between them. The CDR3 is made up of 13 amino acids. The germline V gene encodes CDR1 LNHNV and CDR2 YYDKDF (reference sequence). The CDR3 loop reads CATSTLPPNEQFF. Here the CDR3 DNA reads TGTGCCACCAGCACCCTCCCCCCCAATGAGCAGTTCTTC.

The chain is built from TRBV7-2 and TRBJ1-5, with 9 nucleotides matching TRBD1. The CDR3 is 16 amino acids. V lost 1 base, J lost 3 bases, and 4 bases stayed unmatched. CDR1 and CDR2 (germline): SGHTA, FQGNSA. CDR3 nucleotides: TGTGCCAGCAGCTTAGACGGGACAGGGATCAATCAGCCCCAGCATTTT. The encoded protein is CASSLDGTGINQPQHF.

The chain combines TRBV4-2 with TRBJ2-2; 13 bases agree with TRBD2. The V gene end was trimmed by 1 base and the J gene end by 6 bases; junction bases not matched to a gene: 2. The CDR3 runs to 16 residues. Germline values: CDR1 LGHNA, CDR2 YNFKEQ. CDR3 coding DNA: TGTGCCAGCAGCCAAGTTACTAGCGGGGGGGCCGGGGAGCTGTTTTTT. Translating gives CASSQVTSGGAGELFF.

The rearrangement links TRBV18 to TRBJ1-6, with TRBD1 identical over 7 bases. J gave up 8 bases and V 2 bases, and 9 bases lay outside the gene matches. The CDR3 covers 16 residues. From germline, CDR1 is KGHSH and CDR2 LQKENI. CDR3 nucleotide sequence: TGTGCCAGCTCACCATGGGCAGGGGGTCAGGATTCACCCCTCCACTTT. It is translated as CASSPWAGGQDSPLHF.

The V gene is TRBV6-1, the J gene TRBJ2-7, with 10 positions matching TRBD1. Per the germline V gene, CDR1 is MNHNS and CDR2 is SASEGT. The CDR3 runs to 15 residues. After removal of 1 base from V and 3 bases from J, the junction contained 3 bases not matched to a gene. CDR3 nucleotide sequence: TGTGCCAGCAGTGAAGGACAGGGGGCTTTCTACGAGCAGTACTTC. This translates into CASSEGQGAFYEQYF.

This rearrangement joins TRBV4-2 to TRBJ2-5; D is unresolved. Near its end, the DNA agrees better with TRBJ2-7, so the J call may be wrong. Per the germline V gene, CDR1 is LGHNA and CDR2 is YNFKEQ. The CDR3 consists of 14 residues. The CDR3 bases are TGTGCCAGCAGCCAAGATTCCAGAGCTTACGAGCAGTACTTC. Translation gives CASSQDSRAYEQYF.

CDR3 in DNA: TGTGCCTCCACACTGGGGGACGAGCAGTACTTC. Protein sequence: CASTLGDEQYF. The V and J genes are TRBV6-6 and TRBJ2-7; D assignment may be TRBD1 or TRBD2 (5 bases each). The CDR3 has 11 residues. The V gene's germline CDR1 is MNHNY and CDR2 SVGAGI (reference sequence). The ends were cut back, 11 bases at V and 5 bases at J, with 13 bases in the middle.

Comments on this clone: The junction shows a germline mismatch at one end, possibly a read error. The chain carries TRBV11-2 and TRBJ2-7; no definite D call. The CDR3 is 14 amino acids. Germline CDR1 SGHAT, CDR2 FQNNGV. CDR3 loop: CASSLYKGPYGQYF. The CDR3 region has the DNA TGTGCCAGCAGCTTATACAAGGGCCCCTACGGGCAGTACTTC.

The chain is built from TRBV11-2 and TRBJ1-6; no firm D call. V gave up 5 bases and J gave up 7 bases, with 9 bases separating them. The CDR3 sequence is 13 residues long. CDR1 and CDR2 (germline): SGHAT, FQNNGV. This chain's CDR3 is CASSLAKNSPLHF. The CDR3 DNA reads as TGTGCCAGCAGCCTAGCCAAGAATTCACCCCTCCACTTT.

The genes are TRBV15 and TRBJ1-1; tentative D call: TRBD1 (6 bases). This CDR3 has 14 residues. Germline values: CDR1 LNHNV, CDR2 YYDKDF (reference sequence). Trimming stripped 3 bases from V and 5 bases from J, with 13 bases between. As DNA, the CDR3 is TGTGCCACCAGCAGTGGGGGGCTTCGGACTGAAGCTTTCTTT. This gives the protein CATSSGGLRTEAFF.

The DNA of the CDR3 is TGCAGCGTTGAAGAACTGGGGACAGGCTACGAGCAGTACTTC. Its translation is CSVEELGTGYEQYF. V usage is TRBV29-1 and J usage is TRBJ2-7, with TRBD1 matching 8 bases. The V gene end was trimmed by 0 bases and the J gene end by 3 bases; junction bases not matched to a gene: 4. This CDR3 is built from 14 residues. Germline V gene data show CDR1 as SQVTM and CDR2 as ANQGSEA.

The chain couples TRBV18 to TRBJ1-2; weak D call: TRBD1 (5 bases). The CDR3 runs 13 residues. In germline, CDR1 is KGHSH, CDR2 LQKENI. The V end lost 2 bases, the J end lost 4 bases, and 8 bases lay between the germline ends. The CDR3 spells CASSPWQGYGYTF. Written as DNA, the CDR3 is TGTGCCAGCTCACCATGGCAGGGCTATGGCTACACCTTC.